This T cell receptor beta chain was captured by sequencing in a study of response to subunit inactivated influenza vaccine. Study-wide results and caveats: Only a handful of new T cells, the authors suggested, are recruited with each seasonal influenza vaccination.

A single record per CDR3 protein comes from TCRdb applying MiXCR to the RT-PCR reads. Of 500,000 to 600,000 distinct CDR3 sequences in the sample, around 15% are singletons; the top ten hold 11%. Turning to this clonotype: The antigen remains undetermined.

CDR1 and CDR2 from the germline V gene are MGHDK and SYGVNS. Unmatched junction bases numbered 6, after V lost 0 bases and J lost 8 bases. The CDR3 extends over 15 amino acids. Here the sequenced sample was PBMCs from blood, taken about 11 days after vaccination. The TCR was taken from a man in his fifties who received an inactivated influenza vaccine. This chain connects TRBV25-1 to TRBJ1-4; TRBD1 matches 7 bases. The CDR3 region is CASSEYGTAGEKLFF. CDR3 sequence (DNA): TGTGCCAGCAGTGAATATGGGACAGCGGGGGAAAAACTGTTTTTT.